This T cell receptor (beta chain) was captured in a study of blood T cell repertoires in COVID-19. Original handling: It was from reference gene primer amplification that nucleated cell counts were estimated. Only in-frame clones appear in the TCRdb table, and some are missing; sequencing was by immunoSEQ multiplex PCR. V, J and clone size derive from that table, while D and trimming were established from the DNA sequence. The sample carries 200,000 to 250,000 clones, roughly 85% recorded once. The origin of this receptor is a woman aged 70-85 years with COVID-19, enrolled during active disease. Material: peripheral blood.

CDR3 sequence reads: CASSEERFFGAYNEQFF. The CDR3 coding sequence is TGTGCCAGCAGTGAGGAAAGGTTTTTTGGGGCTTACAATGAGCAGTTCTTC. The rearrangement links TRBV2 to TRBJ2-1, with D perhaps TRBD1 (5 bases). Trimming left V 3 bases short and J 4 bases short, with 19 bases between. CDR1 is SNHLY and CDR2 is FYNNEI in the germline V gene. The CDR3 has 17 residues.